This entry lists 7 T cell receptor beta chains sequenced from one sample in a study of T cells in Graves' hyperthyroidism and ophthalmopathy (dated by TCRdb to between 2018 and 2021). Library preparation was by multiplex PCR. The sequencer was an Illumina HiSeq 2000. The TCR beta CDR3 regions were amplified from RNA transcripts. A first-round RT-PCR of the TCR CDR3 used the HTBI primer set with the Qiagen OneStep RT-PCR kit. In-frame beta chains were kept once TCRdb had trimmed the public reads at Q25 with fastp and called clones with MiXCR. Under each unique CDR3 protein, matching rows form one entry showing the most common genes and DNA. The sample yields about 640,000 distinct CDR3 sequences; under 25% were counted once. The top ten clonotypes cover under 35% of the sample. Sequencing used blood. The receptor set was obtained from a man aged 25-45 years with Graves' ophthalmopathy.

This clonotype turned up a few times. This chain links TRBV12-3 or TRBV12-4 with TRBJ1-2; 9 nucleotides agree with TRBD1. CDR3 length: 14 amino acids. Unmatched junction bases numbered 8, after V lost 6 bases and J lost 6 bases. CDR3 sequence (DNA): TGTGCCAGCAGCGCCCCGGGGGACAGGGATGGCTACACCTTC. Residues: CASSAPGDRDGYTF.

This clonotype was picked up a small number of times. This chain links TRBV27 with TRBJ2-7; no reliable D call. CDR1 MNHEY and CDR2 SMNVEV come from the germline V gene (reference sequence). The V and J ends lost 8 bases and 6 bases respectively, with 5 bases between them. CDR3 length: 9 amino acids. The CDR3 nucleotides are TGTGCCAGCCCCCTCGAGCAGTACTTC. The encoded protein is CASPLEQYF.

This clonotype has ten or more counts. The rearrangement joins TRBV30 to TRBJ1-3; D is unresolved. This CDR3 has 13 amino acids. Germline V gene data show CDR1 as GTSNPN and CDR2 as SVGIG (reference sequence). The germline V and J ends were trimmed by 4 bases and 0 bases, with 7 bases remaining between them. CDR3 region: CAWNKYSGNTIYF. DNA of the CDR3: TGTGCCTGGAACAAATACTCTGGAAACACCATATATTTT.

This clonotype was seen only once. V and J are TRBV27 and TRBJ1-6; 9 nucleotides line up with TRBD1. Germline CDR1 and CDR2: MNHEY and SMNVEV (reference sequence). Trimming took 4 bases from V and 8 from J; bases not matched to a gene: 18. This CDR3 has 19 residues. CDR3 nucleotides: TGTGCCAGCAGTTCCAAAGGACAGGGGCGAAGAACCATTGATTCACCCCTCCACTTT. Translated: CASSSKGQGRRTIDSPLHF.

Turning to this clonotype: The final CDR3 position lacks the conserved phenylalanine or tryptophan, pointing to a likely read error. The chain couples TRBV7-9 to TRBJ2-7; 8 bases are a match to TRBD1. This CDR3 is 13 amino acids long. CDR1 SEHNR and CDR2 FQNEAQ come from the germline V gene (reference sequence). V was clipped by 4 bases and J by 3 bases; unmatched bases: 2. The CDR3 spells CASSSGTGYEQYS. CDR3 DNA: TGTGCCAGCAGCTCGGGGACAGGCTACGAGCAGTACTCC.

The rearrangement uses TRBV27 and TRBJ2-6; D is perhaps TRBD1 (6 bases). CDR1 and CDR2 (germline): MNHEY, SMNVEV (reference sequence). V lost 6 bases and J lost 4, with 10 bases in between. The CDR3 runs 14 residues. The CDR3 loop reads CASRGALGANVLTF. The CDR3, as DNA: TGTGCCAGCAGGGGGGCACTGGGGGCCAACGTCCTGACTTTC. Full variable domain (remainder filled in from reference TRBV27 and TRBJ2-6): EAQVTQNPRYLITVTGKKLTVTCSQNMNHEYMSWYRQDPGLGLRQIYYSMNVEVTDKGDVPEGYKVSRKEKRNFPLILESPSPNQTSLYFCASRGALGANVLTFGAGSRLTVL.

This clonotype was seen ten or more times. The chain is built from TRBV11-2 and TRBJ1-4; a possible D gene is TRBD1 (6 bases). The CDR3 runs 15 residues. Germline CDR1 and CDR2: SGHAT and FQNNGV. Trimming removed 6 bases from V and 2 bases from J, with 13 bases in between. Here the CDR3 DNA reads TGTGCCAGCAGTTCTACAGGGTTTACTAATGAAAAACTGTTTTTT. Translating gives CASSSTGFTNEKLFF.